The sequence of this TCR beta chain was determined in a study of T cell repertoires in cytomegalovirus infection. In the study overall: Newly reported HLA-C-restricted and thoroughly characterized HLA-B-restricted CMV epitopes were employed. In public TCR beta signatures, there were indications of both CMV infection and matching HLA type. Study-wide findings and caveats: Cumulative frequency of public TCR beta families picked out carriers of CMV plus the relevant HLA. Ex vivo, HLA-C-restricted CMV-specific TCR beta clonotypes prevailed over the rest of the response.

This clonotype was detected many times. Its antigen is as yet unknown. Each CDR3 protein gets one entry after TCRdb re-called the reads with MiXCR. The sample includes around 800,000 distinct CDR3 sequences, around a third of them seen just once. CDR3 length: 13 residues. V dropped 6 bases and J dropped 6; count of bases not matched to a gene: 8. This chain links TRBV12-3 or TRBV12-4 with TRBJ2-7; 7 bases fit TRBD2. This material consisted of cultured CD8+ T cells from PBMCs, taken from culture after CMV antigen stimulation. The sequence was obtained from a human donor in good health (CMV status not recorded). Some clones in this sample may be carry-over from other donors' samples. The CDR3: CASSLGGLSEQYV. For the CDR3, the DNA is TGTGCCAGCAGCCTGGGGGGGTTGAGCGAGCAGTACGTC.